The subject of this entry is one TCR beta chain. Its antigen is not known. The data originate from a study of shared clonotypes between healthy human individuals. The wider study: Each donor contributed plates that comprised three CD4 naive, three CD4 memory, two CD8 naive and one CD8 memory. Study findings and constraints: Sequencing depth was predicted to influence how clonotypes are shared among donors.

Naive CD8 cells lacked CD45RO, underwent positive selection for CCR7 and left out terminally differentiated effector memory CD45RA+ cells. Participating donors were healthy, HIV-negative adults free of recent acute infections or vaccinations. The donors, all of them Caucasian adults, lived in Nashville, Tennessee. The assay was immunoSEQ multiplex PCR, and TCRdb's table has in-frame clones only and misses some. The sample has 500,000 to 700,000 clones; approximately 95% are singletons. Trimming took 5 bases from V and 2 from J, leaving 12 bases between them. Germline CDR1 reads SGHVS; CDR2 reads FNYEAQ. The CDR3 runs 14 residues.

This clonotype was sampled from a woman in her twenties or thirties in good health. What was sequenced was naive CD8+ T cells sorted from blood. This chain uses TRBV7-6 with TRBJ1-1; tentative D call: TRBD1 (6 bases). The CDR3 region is CASSGPGQNTEAFF. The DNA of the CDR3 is TGTGCCAGCAGCGGGCCGGGACAAAACACTGAAGCTTTCTTT.